This TCR beta chain emerged from a study of cytomegalovirus exposure and HLA in healthy donors. The PCR contained 60 Vbeta and 13 Jbeta primers. Authors' analysis steps: A follow-up analysis tallied about 80 million unique TCR beta chains, approximately 10 million shared. TCRdb's copy holds only in-frame clones and misses some; the assay was immunoSEQ multiplex PCR. The V and J calls and clone size were taken over from that table, and D and trimming were inferred from the DNA. The sample contains about 140,000 clones, 82% of which appear only once. V lost 2 bases and J 0 bases, leaving 7 bases between the germline ends. This CDR3 region has 14 residues. Germline V CDR1 and CDR2: MNHEY, SVGAGI.

The specimen was PBMCs. The sequence derives from a woman aged 40 to 50 in good health and CMV-seronegative. J is TRBJ2-5 and V is TRBV6-5; maybe TRBD2 (6 bases). CDR3 amino acids: CASSYGGYQETQYF. Here the CDR3 DNA reads TGTGCCAGCAGTTACGGGGGGTACCAAGAGACCCAGTACTTC.